Listed here is a single TCR beta chain. Its cognate antigen is unknown. The CDR3 covers 12 residues. Losses at the gene ends were 5 bases for V and 8 bases for J; bases not matched to a gene: 4. Sequenced by immunoSEQ multiplex PCR; TCRdb stores in-frame clones only, minus some. Of approximately 82,000 clones detected, 85% appear once; the ten largest clones hold less than 15%. The source of the sample is a study of T cell responses to AZD1222 COVID-19 vaccine. Study-level background: It was second doses at about 4 or about 12 weeks that were pooled. Study outcomes and limitations: In all cases, repertoires were sampled only after the peak T cell response. Baseline testing showed seropositivity in only six AZD1222 recipients.

Sample: peripheral blood, taken on day 0 of AZD1222 vaccination. The source of this sequence is an adult in good health. This chain links TRBV12-3 or TRBV12-4 with TRBJ1-2, with 8 positions matching TRBD1. Written as DNA, the CDR3 is TGTGCCAGCAGTCAGGGGGCGGGAGGCTACACCTTC. Translating gives CASSQGAGGYTF.